The clone carrying this T cell receptor (beta chain) was seen just once. Its antigen remains unidentified. Assay used: immunoSEQ multiplex PCR; TCRdb lists only in-frame clones, some missing. Among approximately 100,000 clones listed, 75% to 95% were seen once. This CDR3 spans 15 amino acids. Germline CDR1 is SGHAT and CDR2 is FQNNGV. Trimming removed 0 bases at V and 8 bases at J, with 14 bases between. This entry is derived from a study of T cell responses to AZD1222 COVID-19 vaccine. Study-level results: Donors were mostly white British, more females; clonal diversity possibly underestimated. Unmutated regions of variants are reportedly targeted by nearly half of spike-specific TCRs. Repertoires were sampled only after the peak T cell response. The number of AZD1222 recipients seropositive at baseline was only 5 to 7.

The rearrangement links TRBV11-2 to TRBJ1-5, with TRBD1 as a possible D gene (5 bases). The receptor was isolated from an adult in good health. Material: peripheral blood, obtained on day 0 of AZD1222 vaccination. CDR3 region: CASSLDGVLGEPQHF. The CDR3 nucleotides are TGTGCCAGCAGCTTAGATGGCGTCCTGGGGGAGCCCCAGCATTTT. The complete variable domain, with remaining parts taken from reference TRBV11-2 and TRBJ1-5, reads EAGVAQSPRYKIIEKRQSVAFWCNPISGHATLYWYQQILGQGPKLLIQFQNNGVVDDSQLPKDRFSAERLKGVDSTLKIQPAKLEDSAVYLCASSLDGVLGEPQHFGDGTRLSIL.